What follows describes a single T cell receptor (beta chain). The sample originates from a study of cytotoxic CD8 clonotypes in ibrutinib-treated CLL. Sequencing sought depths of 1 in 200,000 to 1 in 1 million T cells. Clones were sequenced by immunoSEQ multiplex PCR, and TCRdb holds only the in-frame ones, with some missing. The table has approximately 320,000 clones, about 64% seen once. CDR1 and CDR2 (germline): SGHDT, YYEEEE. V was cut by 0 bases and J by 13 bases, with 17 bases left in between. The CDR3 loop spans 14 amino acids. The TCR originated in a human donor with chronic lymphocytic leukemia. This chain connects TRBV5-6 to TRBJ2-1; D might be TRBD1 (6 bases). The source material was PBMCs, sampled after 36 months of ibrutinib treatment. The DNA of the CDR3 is TGTGCCAGCAGCTTGGCAGGGGACGAGGGCCTACAGTTCTTC. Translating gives CASSLAGDEGLQFF.